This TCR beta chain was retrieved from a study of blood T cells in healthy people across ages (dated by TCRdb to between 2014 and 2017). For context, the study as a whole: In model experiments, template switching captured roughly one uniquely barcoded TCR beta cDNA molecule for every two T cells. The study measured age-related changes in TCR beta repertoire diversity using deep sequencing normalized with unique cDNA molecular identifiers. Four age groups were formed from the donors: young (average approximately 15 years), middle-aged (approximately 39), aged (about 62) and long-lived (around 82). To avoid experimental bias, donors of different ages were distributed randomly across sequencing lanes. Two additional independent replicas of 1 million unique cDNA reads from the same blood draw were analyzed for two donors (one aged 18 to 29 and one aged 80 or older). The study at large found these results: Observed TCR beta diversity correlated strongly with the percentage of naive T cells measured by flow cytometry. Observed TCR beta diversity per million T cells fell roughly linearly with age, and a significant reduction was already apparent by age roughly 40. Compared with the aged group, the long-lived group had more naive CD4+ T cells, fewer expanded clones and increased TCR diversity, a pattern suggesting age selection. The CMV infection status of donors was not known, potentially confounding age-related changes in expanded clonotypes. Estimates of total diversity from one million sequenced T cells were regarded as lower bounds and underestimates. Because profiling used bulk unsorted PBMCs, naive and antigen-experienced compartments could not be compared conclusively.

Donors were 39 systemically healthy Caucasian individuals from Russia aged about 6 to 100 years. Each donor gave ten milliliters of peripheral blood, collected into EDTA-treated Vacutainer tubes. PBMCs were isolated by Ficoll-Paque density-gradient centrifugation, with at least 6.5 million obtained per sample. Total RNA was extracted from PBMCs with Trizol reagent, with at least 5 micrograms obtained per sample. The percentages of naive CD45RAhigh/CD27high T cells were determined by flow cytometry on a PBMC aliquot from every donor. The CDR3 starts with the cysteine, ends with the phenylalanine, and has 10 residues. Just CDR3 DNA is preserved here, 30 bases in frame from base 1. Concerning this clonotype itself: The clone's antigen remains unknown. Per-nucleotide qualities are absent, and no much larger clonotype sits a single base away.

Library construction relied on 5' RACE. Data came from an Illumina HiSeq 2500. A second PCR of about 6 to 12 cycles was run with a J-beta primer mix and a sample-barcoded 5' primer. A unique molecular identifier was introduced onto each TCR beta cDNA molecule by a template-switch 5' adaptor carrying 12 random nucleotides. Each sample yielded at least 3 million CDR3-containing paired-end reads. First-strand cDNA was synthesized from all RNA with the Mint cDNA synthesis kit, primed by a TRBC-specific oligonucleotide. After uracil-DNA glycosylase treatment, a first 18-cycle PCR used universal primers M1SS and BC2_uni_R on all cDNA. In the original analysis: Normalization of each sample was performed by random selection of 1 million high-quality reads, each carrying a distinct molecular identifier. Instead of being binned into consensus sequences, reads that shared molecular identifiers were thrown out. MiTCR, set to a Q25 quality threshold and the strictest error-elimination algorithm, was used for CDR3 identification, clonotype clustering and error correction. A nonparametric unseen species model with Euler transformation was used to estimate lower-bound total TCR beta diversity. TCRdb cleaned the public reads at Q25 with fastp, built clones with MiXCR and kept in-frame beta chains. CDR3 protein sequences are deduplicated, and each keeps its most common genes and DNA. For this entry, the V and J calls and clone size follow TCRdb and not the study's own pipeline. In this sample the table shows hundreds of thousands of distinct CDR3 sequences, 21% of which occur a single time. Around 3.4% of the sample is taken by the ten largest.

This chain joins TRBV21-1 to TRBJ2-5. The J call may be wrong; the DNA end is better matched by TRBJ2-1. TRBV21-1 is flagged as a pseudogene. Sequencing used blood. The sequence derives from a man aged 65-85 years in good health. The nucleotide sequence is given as TGTGCCAGCAGGGGAAGTGAGCAGTTCTTC. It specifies CASRGSEQFF.